This TCR beta chain appears in the sequencing data of a study of CD8 T cells in ankylosing spondylitis. Study-wide results and limits: Made up of roughly 8 highly homologous variants, a TCR beta motif appeared characteristic of ankylosing spondylitis blood. Some of these motif variants have turned up before, in reports on reactive arthritis synovial fluid and blood.

The CDR3 sequence is 15 residues long. Trimming took 4 bases from V and 0 from J; bases not matched to a gene: 6. Scientists made TCR beta libraries using quantitative 5'-RACE with molecular barcodes. A single record per CDR3 protein comes from TCRdb applying MiXCR to the 5' RACE reads. The sample holds roughly 440,000 distinct CDR3 sequences, roughly 18% seen once. This clonotype showed up just a few times. Its antigen remains unidentified. The specimen sequenced was blood, either unsorted or a sorted T cell fraction (not recorded which). The origin of this receptor is a male donor with ankylosing spondylitis. The chain links TRBV12-3 or TRBV12-4 to TRBJ2-7; 7 bases are a match to TRBD1. The CDR3 bases are TGTGCCAGCAGTTCCCCGGGACAGCACTCCTACGAGCAGTACTTC. Translation: CASSSPGQHSYEQYF.